Included here is one T cell receptor (beta chain) sequence, with context. The record originates from a study of human T cells and chemical hapten exposure. Across the whole study: Sensitization was performed using 2% DPC on an approximately 2 cm by approximately 2 cm upper inner arm skin site. In the roughly 24-week study, patients were dosed weekly with diphenylcyclopropenone on the scalp throughout.

TCRdb analysed the RACE reads with MiXCR anew, one entry per CDR3 protein. The repertoire holds about 71,000 distinct CDR3 sequences, with approximately 10% as singletons. This CDR3 comprises 14 residues. Germline CDR1 is SEHNR and CDR2 is FQNEAQ (reference sequence). V was pared by 3 bases and J by 2 bases, with 11 bases between. Time point in this sample: patch test 3, about 24 weeks after DPC sensitization. The treatment: therapeutic diphenylcyclopropenone sensitization with weekly scalp DPC. Unfractionated whole blood was the source of the extracted total RNA. The clonotype was recovered from a woman aged 45-59 years with alopecia areata. Some clones in this sample may be carry-over from other donors' samples. Sequencing used whole blood, obtained in connection with sensitization to the hapten diphenylcyclopropenone (DPC). The V and J genes are TRBV7-9 and TRBJ2-7; possible D gene TRBD1, 5 bases. The CDR3 reads CASSLSQGTYEQYF. In DNA, the CDR3 is TGTGCCAGCAGCTTGTCTCAGGGCACCTACGAGCAGTACTTC.